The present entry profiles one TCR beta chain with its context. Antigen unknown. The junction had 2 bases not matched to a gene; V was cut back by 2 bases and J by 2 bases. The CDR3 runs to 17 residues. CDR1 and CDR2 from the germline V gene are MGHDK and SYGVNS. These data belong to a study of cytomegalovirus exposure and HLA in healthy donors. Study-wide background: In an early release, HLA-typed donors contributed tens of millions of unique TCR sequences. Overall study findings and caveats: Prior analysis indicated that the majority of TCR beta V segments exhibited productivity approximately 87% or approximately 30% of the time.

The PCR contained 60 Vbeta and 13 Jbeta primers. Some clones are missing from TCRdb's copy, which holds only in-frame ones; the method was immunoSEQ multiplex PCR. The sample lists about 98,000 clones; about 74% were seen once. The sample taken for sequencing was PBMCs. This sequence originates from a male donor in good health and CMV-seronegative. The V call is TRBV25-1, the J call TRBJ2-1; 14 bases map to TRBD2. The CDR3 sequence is CASSETGLAGAYNEQFF. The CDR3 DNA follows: TGTGCCAGCAGTGAAACGGGACTAGCGGGAGCCTACAATGAGCAGTTCTTC.